This T cell receptor beta chain was profiled in a study of blood T cell repertoires in COVID-19. The overall study: Acute and convalescent COVID-19 samples came from the United States, Italy and Spain. The analysed material was cDNA or gDNA that came from T cells, B-cell-depleted T cells, or PBMCs.

Authors' processing steps: Amplification of reference gene primers was used by the study to estimate nucleated cell counts. This table comes from immunoSEQ multiplex PCR, and its TCRdb copy is limited to in-frame clones, with some not included. V and J calls and clone size are as listed in that table; D and trimming were resolved from the DNA. The sample gives 65,000 to 85,000 clones, around three quarters of which show up once; 5% to 6% is in the top ten. The CDR3 has 19 amino acids. Germline V CDR1 and CDR2: SGDLS, YYNGEE. J lost 0 bases, V lost 3 bases, and 18 bases had no gene match. This TCR came from a man between 45 and 60 years old with active or convalescent COVID-19. The source material was peripheral blood. The V call is TRBV9, the J call TRBJ2-7; 7 bases match TRBD2. The CDR3 DNA reads as TGTGCCAGCAGCGACGGGGCGGGGGATATTTACCCAAGCTCCTACGAGCAGTACTTC. Encoded protein: CASSDGAGDIYPSSYEQYF.